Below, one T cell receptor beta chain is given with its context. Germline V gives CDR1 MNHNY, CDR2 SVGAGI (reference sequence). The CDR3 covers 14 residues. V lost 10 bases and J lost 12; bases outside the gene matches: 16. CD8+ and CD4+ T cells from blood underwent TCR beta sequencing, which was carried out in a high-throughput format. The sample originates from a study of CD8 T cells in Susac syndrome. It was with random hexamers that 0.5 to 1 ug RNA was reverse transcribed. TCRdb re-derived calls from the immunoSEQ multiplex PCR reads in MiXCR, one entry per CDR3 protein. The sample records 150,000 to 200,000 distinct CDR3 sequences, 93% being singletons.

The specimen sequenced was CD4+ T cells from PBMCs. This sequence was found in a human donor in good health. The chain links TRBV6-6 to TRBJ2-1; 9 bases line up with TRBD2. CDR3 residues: CATSEGTSIVGQFF. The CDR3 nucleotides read TGTGCCACCTCCGAGGGGACTAGCATCGTAGGGCAGTTCTTC.